This passage covers 9 T cell receptor beta chains from one sample sequenced in a study of a mutant IDH1 vaccine in newly diagnosed glioma. Time point described: baseline, week 1 (first vaccination visit). The sample's treatment: pre-vaccination baseline after standard-of-care therapy. The protocol was immunoSEQ multiplex PCR, while the TCRdb copy is restricted to in-frame clones and leaves out a portion. The table includes some 60,000 clones, 75% to 95% detected once. Sample: PBMCs, taken from a glioma patient treated with radiotherapy, temozolomide or both. These receptors all come from a man over 45 with glioma.

The V gene is TRBV30, the J gene TRBJ1-6; D unresolved. Trimming took off 1 base at V and 5 bases at J, with 6 bases between the two ends. Germline-derived CDR1 and CDR2 are GTSNPN and SVGIG (reference sequence). The CDR3 is 13 residues long. The CDR3 nucleotides read TGTGCCTGGAGTGCTCAGGATAATTCACCCCTCCACTTT. This gives the protein CAWSAQDNSPLHF.

This sequence joins TRBV14 and TRBJ1-2, with TRBD1 matching over 7 bases. The length of the CDR3 is 16 residues. Germline CDR1 is SGHDN and CDR2 is FVKESK. The J segment lost 4 bases and the V segment lost 4 bases, leaving 12 bases of the junction unmatched. The chain's CDR3 is CASSPRQGGSLYGYTF. CDR3 nucleotide sequence: TGTGCCAGCAGCCCCCGACAGGGAGGGAGTCTCTATGGCTACACCTTC. Full variable domain (outside the CDR3, taken from reference TRBV14 and TRBJ1-2): EAGVTQFPSHSVIEKGQTVTLRCDPISGHDNLYWYRRVMGKEIKFLLHFVKESKQDESGMPNNRFLAERTGGTYSTLKVQPAELEDSGVYFCASSPRQGGSLYGYTFGSGTRLTVV.

The chain couples TRBV6-1 to TRBJ2-7; D is possibly TRBD1 (6 bases). The CDR3 contains 13 residues. The ends were cut back, 7 bases at V and 6 bases at J, with 16 bases in the middle. Germline loops: CDR1 MNHNS, CDR2 SASEGT. The CDR3 loop is CASIGTGISEQYF. In nucleotides, the CDR3 is TGTGCCAGCATAGGTACAGGGATTAGCGAGCAGTACTTC.

V and J are TRBV30 and TRBJ2-1, with 11 bases aligning to TRBD2. The CDR3 is 16 residues long. J lost 2 bases, V lost 2 bases, and 5 bases had no gene match. Germline V CDR1 and CDR2: GTSNPN, SVGIG (reference sequence). In DNA form, the CDR3 reads TGTGCCTGGAGTTTCCTAGCGGGGGGTACCTACAATGAGCAGTTCTTC. Translating gives CAWSFLAGGTYNEQFF. The full variable domain, its missing parts supplied by reference TRBV30 and TRBJ2-1, is SQTIHQWPATLVQPVGSPLSLECTVEGTSNPNLYWYRQAAGRGLQLLFYSVGIGQISSEVPQNLSASRPQDRQFILSSKKLLLSDSGFYLCAWSFLAGGTYNEQFFGPGTRLTVL.

The chain carries TRBV7-8 and TRBJ2-5, with 12 nucleotides matching TRBD1. Germline V CDR1 and CDR2: SGHVS, FQNEAQ. V was pared by 5 bases and J by 4 bases, with 5 bases of the junction left unmatched. There are 15 residues in the CDR3. CDR3 DNA: TGTGCCAGCAGCATGGGACAGGGGGCCGGAGAGACCCAGTACTTC. It is translated as CASSMGQGAGETQYF.

The chain couples TRBV30 to TRBJ1-6; D is unclear. Deletions cut 3 bases from V and 8 bases from J, with 17 bases between. The CDR3 totals 15 residues. The germline V gene has CDR1 GTSNPN and CDR2 SVGIG (reference sequence). CDR3 amino acids: CAWRGQGFSHSPLHF. CDR3 sequence (DNA): TGTGCCTGGAGAGGTCAAGGTTTTTCGCATTCACCCCTCCACTTT.

This chain links TRBV28 with TRBJ2-7; 8 bases align to TRBD2. This CDR3 spans 15 amino acids. The trim removed 6 bases at V and 6 bases at J, leaving 13 bases unmatched. Germline V gene data show CDR1 as MDHEN and CDR2 as SYDVKM. The CDR3 is CASSPSGGRRGEQYF. The CDR3 DNA follows: TGTGCCAGCAGCCCAAGCGGGGGACGGCGGGGCGAGCAGTACTTC.

The chain has TRBV6-4 and TRBJ2-1, with 7 bases that match TRBD2. Germline CDR1 reads MRHNA; CDR2 reads SNTAGT. CDR3 length: 15 residues. V lost 6 bases and J lost 6; bases outside the gene matches: 11. The chain's CDR3 is CASSPLAGEGNEQFF. Written as DNA, the CDR3 is TGTGCCAGCAGCCCGCTCGCGGGAGAAGGCAATGAGCAGTTCTTC.

This clone was recorded only once. The chain joins TRBV28 to TRBJ1-1; D is possibly TRBD1 (5 bases). Looked up from germline, CDR1 is MDHEN and CDR2 is SYDVKM. Trimming stripped 4 bases from V and 1 base from J, with 13 bases between. This CDR3 is built from 15 residues. The CDR3 loop is CASSSGGGENTEAFF. Here the CDR3 DNA reads TGTGCCAGCAGTTCGGGGGGAGGGGAGAACACTGAAGCTTTCTTT.